This T cell receptor beta chain was obtained from a study of identical twins. Whole-study findings and limits: Reduced insertions were recorded for abundant cord blood beta clonotypes, with no such pattern in memory repertoires.

TCRdb itself ran the 5' RACE reads through MiXCR, one entry per CDR3 protein. The sample has more than 600,000 distinct CDR3 sequences, about 18% seen once. This clonotype turned up a few times. What it binds is unknown. The V gene's germline CDR1 is SGHTA and CDR2 FQGNSA. The CDR3 spans 14 residues. J was trimmed by 5 bases and V by 6 bases; bases with no gene match: 6. The same data also contributed to another study, on T cells expressing NK-cell markers. That source adds: Dominant NKG2C+ clonotypes accounted for roughly 1.0-8% of CD8+ T cells in about six donors. What remained unclear was the HCMV specificity of expanded NKG2C+ T cell clones.

Sequenced sample: PBMCs. This receptor was taken from a woman under 30 in good health. V is TRBV7-2 and J is TRBJ2-1; 8 nucleotides match TRBD2. CDR3 loop: CASSRTSLNNEQFF. In DNA form, the CDR3 reads TGTGCCAGCAGTAGGACTAGCCTAAACAATGAGCAGTTCTTC.